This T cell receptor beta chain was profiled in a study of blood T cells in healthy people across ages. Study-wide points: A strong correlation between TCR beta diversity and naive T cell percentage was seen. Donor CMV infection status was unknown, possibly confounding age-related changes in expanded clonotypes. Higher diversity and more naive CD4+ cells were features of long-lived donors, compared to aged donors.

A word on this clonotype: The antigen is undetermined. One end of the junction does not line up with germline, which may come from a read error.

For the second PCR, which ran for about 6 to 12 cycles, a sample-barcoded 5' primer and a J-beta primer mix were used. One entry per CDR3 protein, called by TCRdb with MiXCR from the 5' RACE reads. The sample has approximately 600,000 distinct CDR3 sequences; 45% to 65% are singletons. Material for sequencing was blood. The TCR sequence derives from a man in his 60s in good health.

CDR3 bases: TGCGCCAGCAGCTTGGGACAGGGTAATAATTCACCCCCCCACTTT. Protein sequence: CASSLGQGNNSPPHF. This chain links TRBV5-1 with TRBJ1-6, with 7 bases fitting TRBD1. The V gene's germline CDR1 is SGHRS and CDR2 YFSETQ. The CDR3 has 15 amino acids.